These T cell receptor beta chains were read from a single sample in a study of CD8 T cells in ankylosing spondylitis. From the 5' RACE reads, TCRdb called clonotypes with MiXCR, one entry per CDR3 protein. The profile covers 150,000 to 200,000 distinct CDR3 sequences, with 15% to 20% appearing a single time and about 4.3% taken by the ten largest. The sample comprised blood, either unsorted or a sorted T cell fraction (not recorded which). The receptors were gathered from a male donor between 5 and 29 years old with ankylosing spondylitis or in good health (not recorded which). The CDR3 runs from the conserved cysteine through the conserved F or W. Fields, in order: D gene, J gene, V gene, clone size, CDR3 DNA, CDR3 protein. A D gene is named only where the DNA matches it firmly. Clone size is stated in some rows and not others, as once, few, many or a class when expanded.

>-|TRBJ2-2|TRBV11-3|many
TGTGCCAGCACCGAAACGAGCACCGGGGAGCTGTTTTTT
CASTETSTGELFF
>-|TRBJ2-3|TRBV6-2/TRBV6-3|few
TGTGCCAGCAGTTACGGTCTTAGCACAGATACGCAGTATTTT
CASSYGLSTDTQYF
>-|TRBJ2-1|TRBV20-1|many
TGCAGTGCTAGGTCCCTAGCAGGCTCCTACAATGAGCAGTTCTTC
CSARSLAGSYNEQFF
>TRBD1|TRBJ2-1|TRBV20-1|many
TGCAGTGCTAGACCCATTACAGGGGCGGCATACAATGAGCAGTTCTTC
CSARPITGAAYNEQFF
>TRBD2|TRBJ2-2|TRBV12-3/TRBV12-4|many
TGTGCCAGCAGTTTAGCGTTAGGGCCTAGCGGGAGAGCCGGGGAGCTGTTTTTT
CASSLALGPSGRAGELFF
>-|TRBJ2-7|TRBV18|few
TGTGCCAGCTCACCAGCCGGGTACACCTACGAGCAGTACTTC
CASSPAGYTYEQYF
>TRBD1|TRBJ1-1|TRBV7-6|many
TGTGCCAGCAGCTTAGTCAGTAGGGCAGGGGGGCAGAACACTGAAGCTTTCTTT
CASSLVSRAGGQNTEAFF
>TRBD2|TRBJ2-3|TRBV4-2|-
TGTGCCAGCAGCCTCGAACAACGGGACTACACAGATACGCAGTATTTT
CASSLEQRDYTDTQYF
>-|TRBJ2-5|TRBV15|many
TGTGCCACCAGCAGCTTCGACAGCCCGGGGGAGACCCAGTACTTC
CATSSFDSPGETQYF
>-|TRBJ1-6|TRBV20-1|many
TGCAGTGCTTCCGGTCCGGGGTCACCCCTCCACTTT
CSASGPGSPLHF
>TRBD2|TRBJ2-1|TRBV5-1|many
TGCGCCAGCAGCTGGACTAGCTACAATGAGCAGTTCTTC
CASSWTSYNEQFF
>-|TRBJ2-1|TRBV20-1|many
TGCAGTGCTAGCCGGGTGACGGGTGGTGAGCAGTTCTTC
CSASRVTGGEQFF
>TRBD1|TRBJ2-5|TRBV24-1|many
TGTGCCACCAGTGAGCCGGGACAGGGCAAGACCCAGTACTTC
CATSEPGQGKTQYF
>TRBD1|TRBJ1-4|TRBV18|-
TGTGCCAGCTCACCACTTCCGGGACAGGGGCGAACAACTAATGAAAAACTGTTTTTT
CASSPLPGQGRTTNEKLFF
>-|TRBJ2-3|TRBV12-3/TRBV12-4|many
TGTGCCAGCAGTTTAGACCGCACAGATACGCAGTATTTT
CASSLDRTDTQYF
>-|TRBJ2-7|TRBV19|-
TGTGCCAGTAGTATCGGGGGTTCCGCCTACGAGCAGTACTTC
CASSIGGSAYEQYF
>-|TRBJ1-3|TRBV12-3/TRBV12-4|many
TGTGCCAGCAGTGGGACTACCGGAGGAAACACCATATATTTT
CASSGTTGGNTIYF
>TRBD2|TRBJ2-1|TRBV7-9|medium-sized
TGTGCCAGCAGCGCCCCATGGACTAGCGGGAGCGATGAGCAGTTCTTC
CASSAPWTSGSDEQFF
>-|TRBJ2-7|TRBV6-5|many
TGTGCCAGCAGGCGGGTCTCACTAAAGTACGAGCAGTACTTC
CASRRVSLKYEQYF
>TRBD2|TRBJ2-3|TRBV20-1|-
TGCAGTGCTAGAGACCCTAGCGGGAGCGCAGATACGCAGTATTTT
CSARDPSGSADTQYF
>TRBD1|TRBJ1-2|TRBV24-1|many
TGTGCCACCAGTGATGCCGGGACAGGGATAGGCGGCTACACCTTC
CATSDAGTGIGGYTF
>-|TRBJ2-5|TRBV6-5|-
TGTGCCAGCAGTTTAATCTCAGTTAAAAGCCAAGAGACCCAGTACTTC
CASSLISVKSQETQYF
>-|TRBJ2-2|TRBV7-7|-
TGTGCCAGCAGCGCCCGATCAGAAGGCGGGGAGCTGTTTTTT
CASSARSEGGELFF
>TRBD1|TRBJ1-4|TRBV20-1|many
TGCAGTGCCCGATCGACAGGGGGCGGTAATGAAAAACTGTTTTTT
CSARSTGGGNEKLFF
>-|TRBJ1-1|TRBV5-1|many
TGCGCCAGCAGCCTAGGGGTGGCGAACACTGAAGCTTTCTTT
CASSLGVANTEAFF
>-|TRBJ1-5|TRBV12-3/TRBV12-4|many
TGTGCCAGCAGTTTAGGCCGGGAGTTCCGCAATCAGCCCCAGCATTTT
CASSLGREFRNQPQHF
>-|TRBJ2-5|TRBV20-1|-
TGCAGTGCTATCCATCCCGCTCGAGAGACCCAGTACTTC
CSAIHPARETQYF
>-|TRBJ2-1|TRBV12-3/TRBV12-4|many
TGTGCCAGCAGTCCATATATGGGTTCAGAGCACAATGAGCAGTTCTTC
CASSPYMGSEHNEQFF
>-|TRBJ2-6|TRBV20-1|many
TGCAGTGCTAGGTTACTCTCTGGGGCCAACGTCCTGACTTTC
CSARLLSGANVLTF
>-|TRBJ2-3|TRBV6-5|many
TGTGCCAGCAGTTACACCCTGACCACAGATACGCAGTATTTT
CASSYTLTTDTQYF
>-|TRBJ2-2|TRBV9|many
TGTGCCAGCAGCGTAGAGTCCAGGAACACCGGGGAGCTGTTTTTT
CASSVESRNTGELFF
>TRBD1|TRBJ1-1|TRBV4-1|many
TGCGCCAGCAGCCAAGGGACAGGACCGTACACTGAAGCTTTCTTT
CASSQGTGPYTEAFF
>-|TRBJ2-1|TRBV6-2/TRBV6-3|many
TGTGCCAGCAGTTACATCCATCCTTACTCCTACAATGCGCAGTTCTTC
CASSYIHPYSYNAQFF
>-|TRBJ2-3|TRBV5-4|-
TGTGCCAGCGTGGATCCAATGGGTACGCAGTATTTT
CASVDPMGTQYF
>-|TRBJ2-1|TRBV9|many
TGTGCCAGCAGCGCCCTGGGGGGCGTCTCCTACAATGAGCAGTTCTTC
CASSALGGVSYNEQFF
>-|TRBJ2-3|TRBV7-6|many
TGTGCCAGCAGCTCTTACAGGGAGAGGACGCAGTATTTT
CASSSYRERTQYF
>TRBD1|TRBJ1-2|TRBV20-1|once
TGCAGTGCTAAGACAGGGTCCTATGGCTACACCTTC
CSAKTGSYGYTF
>TRBD1|TRBJ2-1|TRBV2|few
TGTGCCAGCAGTCTACCCAAAACAGGGGACGACAATGAGCAGTTCTTC
CASSLPKTGDDNEQFF
>-|TRBJ2-7|TRBV12-3/TRBV12-4|-
TGTGCCAGCACCGCCCCGAGGGTCGGATACGAGCAGTACTTC
CASTAPRVGYEQYF
>TRBD2|TRBJ2-3|TRBV27|many
TGTACCACTAGCGGCCATTACACAGATACGCAGTATTTT
CTTSGHYTDTQYF
>TRBD2|TRBJ2-1|TRBV7-8|-
TGTGCCAGCAGCTTTCTAGCGGGAACGAATGAGCAGTTCTTC
CASSFLAGTNEQFF
>-|TRBJ1-3|TRBV7-8|-
TGTGCCAGCAGCTTAGAACGAACGGGTTCTGGAAACACCATATATTTT
CASSLERTGSGNTIYF
>-|TRBJ2-1|TRBV7-9|-
TGTGCCAGCAGCCTCAGAATGACTAGTATGTTGGATGAGCAGTTCTTC
CASSLRMTSMLDEQFF
>-|TRBJ2-3|TRBV28|many
TGTGCCAGCAGTTCCCCACGGGACCTTCCAATCACAGATACGCAGTATTTT
CASSSPRDLPITDTQYF
>-|TRBJ1-1|TRBV11-2|many
TGTGCCAGCAGTATAGACACTGCGTCTGGAGCTTTCTTT
CASSIDTASGAFF
>-|TRBJ2-3|TRBV29-1|few
TGCAGCGATTATAAGACGGAAAGCACAGATACGCAGTATTTT
CSDYKTESTDTQYF
>-|TRBJ2-2|TRBV14|-
TGTGCCAGCAGCCGAGGACGTCAGGCCAACCCTAGTCGGACCGGGGAGCTGTTTTTT
CASSRGRQANPSRTGELFF
>-|TRBJ2-1|TRBV5-6|many
TGTGCCAGCACGGCAACAAATTACAATGAGCAGTTCTTC
CASTATNYNEQFF
>-|TRBJ1-2|TRBV5-1|many
TGCGCCAGCAGCCTGTATTTAGCTAACTATGGCTACACCTTC
CASSLYLANYGYTF
>TRBD2|TRBJ2-3|TRBV10-1|many
TGCGCCAGCAGTTCCCGGACTAGCGGGAGGACCGATACGCAGTATTTT
CASSSRTSGRTDTQYF
>-|TRBJ1-2|TRBV12-3/TRBV12-4|many
TGTGCCAGCAGACTCAGGGAGTCCTATGGCTACACCTTC
CASRLRESYGYTF
>-|TRBJ1-2|TRBV18|many
TGTGCCAGCTCACCACCCGGGGGCAAAGGCTACACCTTC
CASSPPGGKGYTF
>-|TRBJ2-3|TRBV29-1|many
TGCAGCGTCCCGGGGCCCAGCACAGATACGCAGTATTTT
CSVPGPSTDTQYF